The clone carrying this TCR beta chain was picked up many times. This sample's TCRbeta library carried unique molecular identifier barcodes. Using its own MiXCR run on the PCR reads, TCRdb lists one record per CDR3 protein. The sample carries about 340,000 distinct CDR3 sequences, 13% recorded once. The sample originates from a study of T-cell reconstitution after alpha-beta-depleted transplantation in children. The CDR3 sequence is 15 residues long. Trimming at V came to 5 bases and at J to 9 bases, leaving 6 bases not matched to a gene. The chain employs TRBV12-3 or TRBV12-4 and TRBJ2-1, with 14 nucleotides matching TRBD2. The specimen comprised PBMCs, sampled from the stem cell graft. The clonotype comes from a human donor who donated a stem cell graft to a child with Fanconi anemia. CDR3 residues: CASSVGTSGGTEQFF. Written as DNA, the CDR3 is TGTGCCAGCAGTGTTGGGACTAGCGGGGGCACTGAGCAGTTCTTC.